This T cell receptor (beta chain) was documented in a study of cytomegalovirus exposure and HLA in healthy donors. Use of 60 Vbeta and 13 Jbeta primers characterized the PCR. The data were produced by immunoSEQ multiplex PCR, yet TCRdb's version contains in-frame clones alone and is incomplete. The sample holds some 100,000 clones, 73% seen once. This clone has only one observation. The CDR3 loop spans 13 amino acids. In germline, CDR1 is MGHDK, CDR2 SYGVNS. The ends lost 9 bases at V and 4 bases at J; junction bases unmatched: 8. The chain carries TRBV25-1 and TRBJ1-1, with 7 bases fitting TRBD1. The specimen was PBMCs. This sequence was found in a man in his forties in good health and CMV-seronegative. The CDR3 is CASHGTVSTEAFF. CDR3 in DNA: TGTGCCAGTCACGGGACAGTGAGCACTGAAGCTTTCTTT.